The 6 T cell receptor beta chains given below trace back to one sample, sequenced in a study of human T cells and chemical hapten exposure. TCRdb itself ran the RACE reads through MiXCR, one entry per CDR3 protein. The table lists about 290,000 distinct CDR3 sequences, 7.7% of them singletons. The time point was: pre-sensitization, week 0. The treatment was: therapeutic diphenylcyclopropenone sensitization with weekly scalp DPC. The sequenced sample was whole blood, obtained in connection with sensitization to the hapten diphenylcyclopropenone (DPC). The source of these receptors is a man younger than 35 with alopecia areata. Some clones in this sample may be carry-over from other donors' samples.

This clonotype appeared a few times. CDR3 coding DNA: TGTGCCAGCAGTTACGGGGAGGGTGCTGGGGCCAACGTCCTGACTTTC. Amino acids: CASSYGEGAGANVLTF. The chain links TRBV6-5 to TRBJ2-6, with TRBD2 matching over 7 bases. Germline values: CDR1 MNHEY, CDR2 SVGAGI. The CDR3 covers 16 residues. V was pared by 2 bases and J by 2 bases, with 3 bases of the junction left unmatched.

The table lists this clonotype with many counts. The chain carries TRBV29-1 and TRBJ1-1; 9 nucleotides line up with TRBD1. Germline V gene lookup returns CDR1 SQVTM and CDR2 ANQGSEA. The CDR3 runs 12 residues. V lost 6 bases and J lost 10; bases outside the gene matches: 9. CDR3 bases: TGCAGCGTGGCTCCGGGACAGGGCGGAGCTTTCTTT. It yields the protein CSVAPGQGGAFF.

This clonotype was recorded many times. This rearrangement joins TRBV11-2 to TRBJ1-2, with TRBD1 matching over 9 bases. After removal of 3 bases from V and 2 bases from J, the junction contained 7 bases not matched to a gene. There are 16 residues in the CDR3. Germline V gene data show CDR1 as SGHAT and CDR2 as FQNNGV. In DNA form, the CDR3 reads TGTGCCAGCAGCTTGGTTGGGACAGGGAGAAACTATGGCTACACCTTC. This gives the protein CASSLVGTGRNYGYTF. Variable domain in full (rest from reference TRBV11-2 and TRBJ1-2): EAGVAQSPRYKIIEKRQSVAFWCNPISGHATLYWYQQILGQGPKLLIQFQNNGVVDDSQLPKDRFSAERLKGVDSTLKIQPAKLEDSAVYLCASSLVGTGRNYGYTFGSGTRLTVV.

The chain links TRBV29-1 to TRBJ2-1; the D gene could be TRBD1 or TRBD2 (5 bases each). Germline lookup yields CDR1 SQVTM and CDR2 ANQGSEA. V dropped 8 bases and J dropped 2 bases, with 13 bases sitting between them. The CDR3 has 13 amino acids. Here the CDR3 reads CSIRGVPYNEQFF. In DNA form, the CDR3 reads TGCAGCATCCGAGGGGTCCCCTACAATGAGCAGTTCTTC.

This clonotype was recorded many times. This sequence joins TRBV7-6 and TRBJ2-3; 8 positions match TRBD2. The junction had 8 bases not matched to a gene; V was cut back by 5 bases and J by 1 base. Germline assignment: CDR1 SGHVS and CDR2 FNYEAQ. The CDR3 runs 16 residues. The CDR3 protein is CASSPGGGGRTDTQYF. DNA for the CDR3: TGTGCCAGCAGCCCGGGGGGCGGGGGGCGCACAGATACGCAGTATTTT.

This clonotype has only a few counts. V gene TRBV10-3 combines with J gene TRBJ2-2, with D uncertain. V was clipped by 0 bases and J by 5 bases, with 7 bases between them. The CDR3 consists of 14 residues. Per the germline V gene, CDR1 is ENHRY and CDR2 is SYGVKD. The CDR3 DNA is TGTGCCATCAGTGAGTCACCCGGGACCGGGGAGCTGTTTTTT. This gives the protein CAISESPGTGELFF.